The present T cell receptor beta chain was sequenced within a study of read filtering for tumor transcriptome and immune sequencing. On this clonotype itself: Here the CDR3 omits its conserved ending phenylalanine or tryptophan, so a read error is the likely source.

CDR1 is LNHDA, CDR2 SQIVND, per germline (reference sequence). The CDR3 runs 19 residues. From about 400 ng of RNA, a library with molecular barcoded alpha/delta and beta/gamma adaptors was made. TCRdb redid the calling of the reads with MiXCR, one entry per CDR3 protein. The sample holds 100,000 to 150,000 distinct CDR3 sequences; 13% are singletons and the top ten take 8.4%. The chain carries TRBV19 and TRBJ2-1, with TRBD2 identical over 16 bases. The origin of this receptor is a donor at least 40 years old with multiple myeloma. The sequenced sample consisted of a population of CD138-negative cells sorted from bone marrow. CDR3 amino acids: CASSSGTSGRASLYSEQFY. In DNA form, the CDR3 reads TGTGCCAGTAGTTCCGGGACTAGCGGGAGGGCCTCGCTATACAGTGAGCAGTTCTAC.